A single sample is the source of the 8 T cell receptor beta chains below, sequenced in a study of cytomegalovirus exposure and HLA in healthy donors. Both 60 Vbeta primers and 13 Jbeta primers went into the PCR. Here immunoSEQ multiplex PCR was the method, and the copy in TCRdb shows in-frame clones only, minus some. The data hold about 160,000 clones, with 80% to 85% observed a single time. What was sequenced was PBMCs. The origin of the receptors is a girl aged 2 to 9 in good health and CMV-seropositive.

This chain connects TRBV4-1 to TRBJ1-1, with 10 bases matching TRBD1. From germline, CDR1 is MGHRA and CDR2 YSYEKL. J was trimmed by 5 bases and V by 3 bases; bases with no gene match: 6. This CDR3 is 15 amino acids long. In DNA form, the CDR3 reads TGCGCCAGCAGCCAGGTGACAGGGGGCGAGACTGAAGCTTTCTTT. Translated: CASSQVTGGETEAFF.

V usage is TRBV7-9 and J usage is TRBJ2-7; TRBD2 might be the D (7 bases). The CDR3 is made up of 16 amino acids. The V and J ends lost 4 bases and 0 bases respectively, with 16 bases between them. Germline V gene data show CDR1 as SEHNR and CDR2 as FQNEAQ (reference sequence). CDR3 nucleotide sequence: TGTGCCAGCAGCTCGATTGGGGGGGCTCTCTCCTACGAGCAGTACTTC. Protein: CASSSIGGALSYEQYF.

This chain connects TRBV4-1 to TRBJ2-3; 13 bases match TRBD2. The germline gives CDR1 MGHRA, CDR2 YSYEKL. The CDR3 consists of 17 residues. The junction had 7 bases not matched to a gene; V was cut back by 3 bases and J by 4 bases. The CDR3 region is CASSQTVTSGRADTQYF. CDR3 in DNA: TGCGCCAGCAGCCAGACCGTCACTAGCGGGAGGGCAGATACGCAGTATTTT.

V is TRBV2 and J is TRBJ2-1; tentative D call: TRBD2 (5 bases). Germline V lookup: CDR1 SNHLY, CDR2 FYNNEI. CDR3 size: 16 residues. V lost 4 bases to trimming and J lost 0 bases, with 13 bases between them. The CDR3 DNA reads TGTGCCAGCAGTGCCAGGACTCGGATCTCCTACAATGAGCAGTTCTTC. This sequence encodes CASSARTRISYNEQFF.

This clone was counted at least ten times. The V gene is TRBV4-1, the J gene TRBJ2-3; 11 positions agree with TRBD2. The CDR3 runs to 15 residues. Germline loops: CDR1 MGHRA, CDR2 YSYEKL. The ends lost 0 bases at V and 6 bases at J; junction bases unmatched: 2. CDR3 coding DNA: TGCGCCAGCAGCCAAGAGACTAGCGGGGCGGATACGCAGTATTTT. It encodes CASSQETSGADTQYF.

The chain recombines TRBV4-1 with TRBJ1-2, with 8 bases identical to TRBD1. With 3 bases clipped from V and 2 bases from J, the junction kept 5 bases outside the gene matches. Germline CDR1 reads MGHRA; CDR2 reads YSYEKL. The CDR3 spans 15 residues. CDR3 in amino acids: CASSQNRGGNYGYTF. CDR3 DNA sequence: TGCGCCAGCAGCCAGAACAGGGGGGGCAACTATGGCTACACCTTC.

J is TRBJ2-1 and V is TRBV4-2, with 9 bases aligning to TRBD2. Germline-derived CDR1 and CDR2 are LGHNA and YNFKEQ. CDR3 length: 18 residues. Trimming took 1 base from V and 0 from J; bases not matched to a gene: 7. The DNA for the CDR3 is TGTGCCAGCAGCCAAGTTGGTCTAGCGGGACCCTCCTACAATGAGCAGTTCTTC. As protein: CASSQVGLAGPSYNEQFF.

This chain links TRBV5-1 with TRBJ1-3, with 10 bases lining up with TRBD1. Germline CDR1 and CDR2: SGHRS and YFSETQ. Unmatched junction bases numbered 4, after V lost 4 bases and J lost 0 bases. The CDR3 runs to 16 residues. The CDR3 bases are TGCGCCAGCAGCGGGGGACAGGGGTTCTCTGGAAACACCATATATTTT. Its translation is CASSGGQGFSGNTIYF.